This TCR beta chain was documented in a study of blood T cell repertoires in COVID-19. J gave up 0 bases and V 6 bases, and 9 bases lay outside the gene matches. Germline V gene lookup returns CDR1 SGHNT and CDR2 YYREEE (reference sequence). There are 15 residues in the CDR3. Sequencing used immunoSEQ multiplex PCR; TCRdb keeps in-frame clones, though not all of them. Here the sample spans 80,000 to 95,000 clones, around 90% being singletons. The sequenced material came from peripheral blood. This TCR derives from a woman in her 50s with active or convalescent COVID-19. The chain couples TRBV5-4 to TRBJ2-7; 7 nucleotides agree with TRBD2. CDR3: CASTDGGTSSYEQYF. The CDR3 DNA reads TGTGCCAGCACCGACGGGGGGACGTCCTCCTACGAGCAGTACTTC.